The following is a T cell receptor beta chain sequence with its context. Its antigen is not yet known. There are no base qualities to consult, and no much larger clone falls within one base. This record belongs to a study of tumor-infiltrating lymphocytes in localized non-small cell lung cancer (dated by TCRdb to the early 2020s). Some background on the complete study: Patients whose samples were collected after neoadjuvant chemotherapy, as well as both smokers and never-smokers and several histologies, were included in the cohort. The overall ICON cohort comprised fewer than 170 surgical patients with localized non-small cell lung cancer whose tumors were resected. Resected tumor tissue and uninvolved lung tissue described as non-adjacent to the tumor were contributed by each patient, with both tissues obtained from the same patient. A total of 55 patients were part of the paired comparison of immunoSEQ T-cell fraction between tumor and uninvolved lung. The same patients underwent several integrated assays, with TCR sequencing performed together with flow cytometry, multiplex immunofluorescence, RNA-seq, exome sequencing and proteomics.

The T-cell fraction in tumor and uninvolved lung tissue was provided by TCR sequencing with the immunoSEQ assay. As for the authors' bioinformatics: In the survival analysis, patients were divided into a high T-cell fraction group (upper tertile) and a low T-cell fraction group (lower two tertiles), and the two groups were compared using a log-rank test. A signed-rank test was used to test paired tumor versus uninvolved lung differences in T-cell fraction. Sourced from immuneACCESS, this table was stored by TCRdb with only in-frame sequences that have V and J called. A share of the clones is absent; for the studies checked, an unresolved V gene accounts for under half, and the remainder has no known explanation. V, J and clone size derive from that table, while D and trimming were established from the DNA sequence. Within this sample are roughly 7,000 clones, with around 64% of them counted one time only. The ten top clones hold approximately 13% of the sample.

Enrollment in ICON was initiated in the first half of 2016, and the last patient was enrolled in the second half of 2018. In a subcohort of 76 patients, fresh tumor and matched uninvolved tissue were collected for in-depth immune analyses, with TCR sequencing among those analyses. DNA for TCR sequencing was isolated from bulk tissue, and no cell sorting was done. What the study reported, not specific to this receptor: The TCR-derived T-cell fraction showed no difference between the flow cytometry-defined immunotypes IM1 (good prognosis) and IM2 (poor prognosis). TCRbeta sequencing supported higher T cell infiltration in tumors than in uninvolved lung tissue, consistent with immunofluorescence CD3 counts. Because assay coverage varied across patients depending on available tissue quantity, TCR sequencing was performed for only a subset of the cohort. Different pieces of the same tissue were used for different assays, so technical variation could not be separated from intratumor heterogeneity.

The germline V gene provides CDR1 MNHEY and CDR2 SVGAGI. From the cysteine through the phenylalanine, the CDR3 covers 16 amino acids. Only the CDR3 DNA is retained, 48 bases long and in frame from the first base. At the junction V is shortened by 2 bases and J by 3 bases, with 14 bases in between. The sequenced sample consisted of uninvolved lung tissue not adjacent to the tumor. The receptor's source is a human donor with non-small cell lung cancer. The chain is assembled from TRBV6-5 and TRBJ2-1; confidence is insufficient to name the D gene. The CDR3 protein sequence reads: CASSYPEAQIYNEQFF. The DNA reads as follows: TGTGCCAGCAGTTACCCCGAGGCACAGATCTACAATGAGCAGTTCTTC.